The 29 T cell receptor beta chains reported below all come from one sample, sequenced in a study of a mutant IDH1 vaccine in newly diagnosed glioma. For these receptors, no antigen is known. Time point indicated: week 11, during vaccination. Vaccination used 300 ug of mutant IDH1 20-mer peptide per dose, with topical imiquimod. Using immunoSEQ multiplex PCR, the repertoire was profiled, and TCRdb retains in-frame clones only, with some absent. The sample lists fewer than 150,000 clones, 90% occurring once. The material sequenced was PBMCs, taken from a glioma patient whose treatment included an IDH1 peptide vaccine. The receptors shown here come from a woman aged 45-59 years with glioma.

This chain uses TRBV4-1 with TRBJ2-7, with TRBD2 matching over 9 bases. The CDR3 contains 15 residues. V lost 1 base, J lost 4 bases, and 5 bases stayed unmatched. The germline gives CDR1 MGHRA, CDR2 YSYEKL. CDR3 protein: CASSQGGTSIYEQYF. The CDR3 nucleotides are TGCGCCAGCAGCCAAGGGGGGACTAGCATTTACGAGCAGTACTTC.

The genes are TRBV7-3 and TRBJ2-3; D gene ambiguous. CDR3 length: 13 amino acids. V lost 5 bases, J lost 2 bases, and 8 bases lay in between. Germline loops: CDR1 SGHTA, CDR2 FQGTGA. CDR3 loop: CASSPELTDTQYF. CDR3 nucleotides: TGTGCCAGCAGCCCCGAGCTCACAGATACGCAGTATTTT.

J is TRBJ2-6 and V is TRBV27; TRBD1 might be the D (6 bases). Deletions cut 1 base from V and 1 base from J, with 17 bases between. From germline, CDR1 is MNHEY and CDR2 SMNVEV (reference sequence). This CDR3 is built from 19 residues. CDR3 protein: CASSLWDIRVSSGANVLTF. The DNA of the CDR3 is TGTGCCAGCAGTTTATGGGACATCAGGGTCTCATCTGGGGCCAACGTCCTGACTTTC.

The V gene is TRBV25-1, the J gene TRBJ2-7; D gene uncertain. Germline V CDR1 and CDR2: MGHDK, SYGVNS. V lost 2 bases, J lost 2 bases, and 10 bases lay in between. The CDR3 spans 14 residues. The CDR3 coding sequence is TGTGCCAGCAGTGAAATCCGTCGGCCCTACGAGCAGTACTTC. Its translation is CASSEIRRPYEQYF.

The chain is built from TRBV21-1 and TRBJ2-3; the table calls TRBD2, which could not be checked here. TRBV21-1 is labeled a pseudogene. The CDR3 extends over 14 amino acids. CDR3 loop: CASKKRESTDTQYF. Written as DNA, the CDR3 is TGTGCCAGCAAGAAGAGGGAAAGCACAGATACGCAGTATTTT.

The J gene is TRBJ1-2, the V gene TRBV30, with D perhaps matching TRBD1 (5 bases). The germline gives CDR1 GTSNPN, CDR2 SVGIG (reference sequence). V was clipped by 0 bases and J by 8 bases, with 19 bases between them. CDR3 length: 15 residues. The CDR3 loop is CAWSVQDSSGRGYTF. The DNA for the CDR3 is TGTGCCTGGAGTGTACAGGACTCCTCGGGCCGCGGCTACACCTTC.

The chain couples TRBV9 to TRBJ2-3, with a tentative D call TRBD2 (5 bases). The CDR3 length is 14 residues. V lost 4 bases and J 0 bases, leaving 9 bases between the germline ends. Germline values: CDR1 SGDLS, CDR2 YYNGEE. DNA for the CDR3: TGTGCCAGCAGCACCCGGACTAGCACAGATACGCAGTATTTT. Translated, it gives CASSTRTSTDTQYF. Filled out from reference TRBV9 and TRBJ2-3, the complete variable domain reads DSGVTQTPKHLITATGQRVTLRCSPRSGDLSVYWYQQSLDQGLQFLIQYYNGEERAKGNILERFSAQQFPDLHSELNLSSLELGDSALYFCASSTRTSTDTQYFGPGTRLTVL.

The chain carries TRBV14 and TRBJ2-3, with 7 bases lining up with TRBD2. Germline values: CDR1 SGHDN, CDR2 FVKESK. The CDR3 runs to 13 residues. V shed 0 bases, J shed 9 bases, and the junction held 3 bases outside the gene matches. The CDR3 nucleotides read TGTGCCAGCAGCCAAGAAACGGGAGGCACGCAGTATTTT. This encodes CASSQETGGTQYF.

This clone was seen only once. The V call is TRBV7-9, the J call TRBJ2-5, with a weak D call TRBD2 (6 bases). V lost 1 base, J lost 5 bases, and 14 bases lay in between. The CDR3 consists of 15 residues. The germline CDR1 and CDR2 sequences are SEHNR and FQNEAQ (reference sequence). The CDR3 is CASSLGRRDWETQYF. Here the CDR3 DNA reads TGTGCCAGCAGCTTAGGAAGGCGGGACTGGGAGACCCAGTACTTC.

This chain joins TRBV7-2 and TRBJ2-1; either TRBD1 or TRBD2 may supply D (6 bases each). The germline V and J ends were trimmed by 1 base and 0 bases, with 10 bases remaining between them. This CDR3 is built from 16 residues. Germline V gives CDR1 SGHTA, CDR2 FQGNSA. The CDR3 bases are TGTGCCAGCAGCTTAGGGGCGGGACACTCCTACAATGAGCAGTTCTTC. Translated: CASSLGAGHSYNEQFF. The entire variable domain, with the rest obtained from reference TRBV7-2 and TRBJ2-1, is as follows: GAGVSQSPSNKVTEKGKDVELRCDPISGHTALYWYRQSLGQGLEFLIYFQGNSAPDKSGLPSDRFSAERTGGSVSTLTIQRTQQEDSAVYLCASSLGAGHSYNEQFFGPGTRLTVL.

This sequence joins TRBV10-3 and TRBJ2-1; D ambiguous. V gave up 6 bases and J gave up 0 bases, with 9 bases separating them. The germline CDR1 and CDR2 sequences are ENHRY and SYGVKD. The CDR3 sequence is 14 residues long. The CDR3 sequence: CAIRPSDSYNEQFF. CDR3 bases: TGTGCCATCAGGCCTAGTGACTCCTACAATGAGCAGTTCTTC.

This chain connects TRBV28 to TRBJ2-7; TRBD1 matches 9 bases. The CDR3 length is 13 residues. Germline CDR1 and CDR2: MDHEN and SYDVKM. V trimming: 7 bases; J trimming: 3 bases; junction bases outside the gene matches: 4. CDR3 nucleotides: TGTGCCAGCAACCGGGACAGGGACTACGAGCAGTACTTC. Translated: CASNRDRDYEQYF. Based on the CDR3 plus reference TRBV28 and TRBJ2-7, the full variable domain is DVKVTQSSRYLVKRTGEKVFLECVQDMDHENMFWYRQDPGLGLRLIYFSYDVKMKEKGDIPEGYSVSREKKERFSLILESASTNQTSMYLCASNRDRDYEQYFGPGTRLTVT.

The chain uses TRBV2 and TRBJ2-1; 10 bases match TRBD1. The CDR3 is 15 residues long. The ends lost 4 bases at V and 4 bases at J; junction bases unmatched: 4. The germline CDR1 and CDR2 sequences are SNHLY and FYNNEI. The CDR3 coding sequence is TGTGCCAGCAGTGGACAGGGGGCAGATTACAATGAGCAGTTCTTC. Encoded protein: CASSGQGADYNEQFF.

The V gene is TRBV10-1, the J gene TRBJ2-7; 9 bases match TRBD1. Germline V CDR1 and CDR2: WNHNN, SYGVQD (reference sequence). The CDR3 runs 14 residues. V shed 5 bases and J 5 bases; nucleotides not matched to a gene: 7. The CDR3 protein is CASSPGTGINEQYF. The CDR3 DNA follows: TGCGCCAGCAGTCCCGGGACAGGGATCAACGAGCAGTACTTC.

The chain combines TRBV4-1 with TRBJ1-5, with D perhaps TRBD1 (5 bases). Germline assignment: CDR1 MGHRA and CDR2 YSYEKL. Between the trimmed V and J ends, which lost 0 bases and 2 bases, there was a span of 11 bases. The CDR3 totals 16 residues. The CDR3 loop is CASSQDLGGGNQPQHF. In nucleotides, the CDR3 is TGCGCCAGCAGCCAAGATCTCGGGGGGGGCAATCAGCCCCAGCATTTT.

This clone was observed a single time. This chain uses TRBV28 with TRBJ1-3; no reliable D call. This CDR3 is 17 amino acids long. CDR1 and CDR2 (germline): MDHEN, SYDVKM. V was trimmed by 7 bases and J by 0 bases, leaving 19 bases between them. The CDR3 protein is CASTKASPHLSGNTIYF. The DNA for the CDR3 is TGTGCCAGCACCAAGGCCTCCCCCCATCTCTCTGGAAACACCATATATTTT.

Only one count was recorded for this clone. The CDR3 protein is CASSPFPSGRTNTGELFF. CDR3 coding DNA: TGTGCCAGCTCACCTTTTCCTAGCGGGAGGACGAACACCGGGGAGCTGTTTTTT. The chain joins TRBV18 to TRBJ2-2, with TRBD2 matching over 11 bases. This CDR3 has 18 residues. CDR1 is KGHSH and CDR2 is LQKENI in the germline V gene. V dropped 3 bases and J dropped 0; count of bases not matched to a gene: 6.

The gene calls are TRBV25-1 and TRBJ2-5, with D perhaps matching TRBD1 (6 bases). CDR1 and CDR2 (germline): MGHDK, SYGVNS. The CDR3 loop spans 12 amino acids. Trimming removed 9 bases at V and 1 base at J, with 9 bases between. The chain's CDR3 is CARQGFQETQYF. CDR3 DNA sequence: TGTGCCAGACAGGGCTTCCAAGAGACCCAGTACTTC.

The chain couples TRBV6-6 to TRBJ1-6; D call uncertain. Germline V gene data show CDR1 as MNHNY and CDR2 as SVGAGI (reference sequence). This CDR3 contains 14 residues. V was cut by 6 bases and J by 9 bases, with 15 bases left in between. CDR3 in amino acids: CASSDFARVSPLHF. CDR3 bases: TGTGCCAGCAGCGATTTTGCAAGGGTTTCACCCCTCCACTTT.

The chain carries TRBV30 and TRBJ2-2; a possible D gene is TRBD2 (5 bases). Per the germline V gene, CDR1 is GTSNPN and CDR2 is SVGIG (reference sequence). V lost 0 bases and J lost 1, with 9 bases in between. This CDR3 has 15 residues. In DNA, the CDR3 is TGTGCCTGGAGTGTACGCAGCGGGAACACCGGGGAGCTGTTTTTT. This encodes CAWSVRSGNTGELFF.

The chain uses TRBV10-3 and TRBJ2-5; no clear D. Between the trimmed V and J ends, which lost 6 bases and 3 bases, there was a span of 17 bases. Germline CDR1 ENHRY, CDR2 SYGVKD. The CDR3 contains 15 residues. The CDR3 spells CAIRVRLAEKETQYF. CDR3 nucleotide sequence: TGTGCCATCAGGGTTCGATTAGCAGAAAAAGAGACCCAGTACTTC.

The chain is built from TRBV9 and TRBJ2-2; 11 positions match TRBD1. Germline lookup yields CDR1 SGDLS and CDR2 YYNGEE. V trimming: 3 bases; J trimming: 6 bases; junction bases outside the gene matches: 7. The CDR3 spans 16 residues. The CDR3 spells CASSGTGGFGPGELFF. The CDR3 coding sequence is TGTGCCAGCAGCGGGACAGGGGGCTTCGGTCCCGGGGAGCTGTTTTTT.

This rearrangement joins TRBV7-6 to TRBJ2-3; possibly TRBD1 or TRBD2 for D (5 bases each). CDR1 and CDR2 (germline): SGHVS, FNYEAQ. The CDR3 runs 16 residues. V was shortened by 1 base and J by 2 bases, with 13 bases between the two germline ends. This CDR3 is CASSLVVTGPTDTQYF. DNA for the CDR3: TGTGCCAGCAGCTTAGTTGTTACGGGGCCCACAGATACGCAGTATTTT. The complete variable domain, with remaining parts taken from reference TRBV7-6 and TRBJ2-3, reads GAGVSQSPRYKVTKRGQDVALRCDPISGHVSLYWYRQALGQGPEFLTYFNYEAQQDKSGLPNDRFSAERPEGSISTLTIQRTEQRDSAMYRCASSLVVTGPTDTQYFGPGTRLTVL.

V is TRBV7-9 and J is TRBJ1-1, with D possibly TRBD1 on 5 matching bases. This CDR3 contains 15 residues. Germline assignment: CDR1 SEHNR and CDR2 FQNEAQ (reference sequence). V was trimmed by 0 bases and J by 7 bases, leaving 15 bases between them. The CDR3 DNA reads TGTGCCAGCAGCTTAGCAACGCAGGGTAGAGGTGAAGCTTTCTTT. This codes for CASSLATQGRGEAFF.

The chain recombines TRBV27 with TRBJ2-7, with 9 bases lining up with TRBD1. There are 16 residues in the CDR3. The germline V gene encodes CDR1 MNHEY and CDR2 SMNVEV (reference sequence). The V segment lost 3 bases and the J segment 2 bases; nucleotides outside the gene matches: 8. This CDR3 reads CASSFLTGQGPYEQYF. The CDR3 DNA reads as TGTGCCAGCAGTTTCCTCACGGGACAGGGTCCCTACGAGCAGTACTTC.

The CDR3 nucleotides read TGTGCCAGCAGCGTAGGCCTACAGGGGAGTCACTATGGCTACACCTTC. It yields the protein CASSVGLQGSHYGYTF. The chain combines TRBV9 with TRBJ1-2; the match to TRBD1 covers 7 bases. V lost 0 bases to trimming and J lost 3 bases; unmatched junction nucleotides: 8. The CDR3 loop spans 16 amino acids. Germline-derived CDR1 and CDR2 are SGDLS and YYNGEE. Filled out from reference TRBV9 and TRBJ1-2, the complete variable domain reads DSGVTQTPKHLITATGQRVTLRCSPRSGDLSVYWYQQSLDQGLQFLIQYYNGEERAKGNILERFSAQQFPDLHSELNLSSLELGDSALYFCASSVGLQGSHYGYTFGSGTRLTVV.

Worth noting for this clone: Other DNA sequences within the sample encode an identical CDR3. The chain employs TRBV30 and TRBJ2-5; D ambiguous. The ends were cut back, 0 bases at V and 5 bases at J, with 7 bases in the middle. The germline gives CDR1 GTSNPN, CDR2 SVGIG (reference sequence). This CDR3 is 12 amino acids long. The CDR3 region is CAWSVHRETQYF. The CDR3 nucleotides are TGTGCCTGGAGTGTCCATCGGGAGACCCAGTACTTC.

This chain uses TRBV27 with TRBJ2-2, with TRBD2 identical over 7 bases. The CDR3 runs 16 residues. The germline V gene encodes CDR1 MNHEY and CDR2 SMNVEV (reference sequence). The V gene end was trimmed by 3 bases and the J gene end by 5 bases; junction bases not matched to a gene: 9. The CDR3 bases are TGTGCCAGCAGTTTTGCCGCGGGAGTTTTTACCGGGGAGCTGTTTTTT. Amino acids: CASSFAAGVFTGELFF.

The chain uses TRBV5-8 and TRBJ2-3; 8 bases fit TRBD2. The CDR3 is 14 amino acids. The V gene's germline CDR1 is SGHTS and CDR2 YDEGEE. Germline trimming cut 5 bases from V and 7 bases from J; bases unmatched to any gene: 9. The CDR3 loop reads CASRISGVRNTQYF. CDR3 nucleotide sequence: TGTGCCAGCAGAATTAGCGGGGTCCGGAATACGCAGTATTTT.